This is a list of T cell receptor beta chains from one sample in a study of early T cells in non-severe SARS-CoV-2 infection. From the 5' RACE reads, TCRdb called clonotypes with MiXCR, one entry per CDR3 protein. The sample lists about 64,000 distinct CDR3 sequences, 7% to 9.5% occurring once. Source: whole blood, taken at baseline. The receptors derive from an adult who was a healthcare worker with PCR-confirmed SARS-CoV-2 infection or an uninfected control (not recorded which). Each CDR3 is given without its conserved first and last residue. Each record gives: CDR3 length, V gene, J gene, CDR3 protein.

10	TRBV18	TRBJ1-2	ASSPGGYGYT
11	TRBV29-1	TRBJ1-1	SAATGFATEAF
10	TRBV9	TRBJ1-2	ASRGTGLGYT
11	TRBV11-2	TRBJ2-3	ASSLPPADTQY
10	TRBV5-4	TRBJ2-7	ARPGAGAEQY
15	TRBV19	TRBJ2-6	ASWGGRRVSGANVLT
10	TRBV7-6	TRBJ1-1	ASSSRQDEAF
12	TRBV5-6	TRBJ2-7	ASSLGLAGREQY
13	TRBV20-1	TRBJ2-1	SALTGLGSYNEQF
14	TRBV6-2/TRBV6-3	TRBJ1-2	ASSYPRTGANYGYT
13	TRBV2	TRBJ2-5	ASRVAGGGQETQY
11	TRBV11-1	TRBJ1-3	ASSQSSGNTIY
14	TRBV25-1	TRBJ2-5	ASSETASGSSETQY
12	TRBV7-2	TRBJ2-7	ASSLDPSSYEQY
13	TRBV7-6	TRBJ2-7	ASSLGDSGRNEQY
11	TRBV12-3/TRBV12-4	TRBJ1-1	ASSSQLNTEAF